This T cell receptor (beta chain) was retrieved from a study of blood T cell repertoires in COVID-19. Background on the study: From T cells, B-cell-depleted T cells, or PBMCs came the material, which was cDNA or gDNA.

Trimming took 6 bases from V and 5 from J, leaving 19 bases between them. This CDR3 has 15 amino acids. Per germline, CDR1 MGHRA and CDR2 YSYEKL. Per the original methods: From reference gene primer amplification, estimates of nucleated cell counts were derived. Method: immunoSEQ multiplex PCR; TCRdb's copy keeps in-frame clones and lacks some. V and J calls and clone size come straight from that table; D and trimming were deduced from the DNA. The data show some 110,000 clones, 90% to 95% seen once. The sample comprised peripheral blood. The chain joins TRBV4-1 to TRBJ1-1; a weak D match, TRBD1 (5 bases). This sequence originates from a human donor in a cohort sampled during active COVID-19. The CDR3 region is CASRDYRLEGTEAFF. The CDR3 nucleotides are TGCGCCAGCAGAGATTACAGGTTAGAAGGTACTGAAGCTTTCTTT.